The clone carrying this TCR beta chain has only a few counts. The CDR3 runs to 13 residues. Germline V gives CDR1 ENHRY, CDR2 SYGVKD. The V end was cut by 4 bases, the J end by 4 bases, with 10 bases between. Those donating, healthy Caucasian individuals from Russia, were aged roughly 6 to 90. Isolation yielded PBMCs, at least 7 million per sample, in every case. A second PCR of about 6 to 11 cycles used a sample-barcoded 5' primer and a J-beta primer mix. Carrying 12 random nucleotides, a template-switch adaptor labeled each individual cDNA molecule. There were at least 3 million CDR3-containing paired-end reads obtained from each sample. TCRdb reanalysed the 5' RACE reads using MiXCR and keeps one entry per CDR3 protein. The repertoire includes about 1.5 million distinct CDR3 sequences, approximately 42% of them detected once, and 4% sits in the top ten. The source of the sample is a study of blood T cells in healthy people across ages.

The material sequenced was blood. This receptor was identified in a woman younger than 30 in good health. The chain employs TRBV10-3 and TRBJ2-5, with D possibly matching TRBD2 (6 bases). The CDR3 region has the DNA TGTGCCATCAGTGGGTTGCGGGGAGAGACCCAGTACTTC. Residues: CAISGLRGETQYF.